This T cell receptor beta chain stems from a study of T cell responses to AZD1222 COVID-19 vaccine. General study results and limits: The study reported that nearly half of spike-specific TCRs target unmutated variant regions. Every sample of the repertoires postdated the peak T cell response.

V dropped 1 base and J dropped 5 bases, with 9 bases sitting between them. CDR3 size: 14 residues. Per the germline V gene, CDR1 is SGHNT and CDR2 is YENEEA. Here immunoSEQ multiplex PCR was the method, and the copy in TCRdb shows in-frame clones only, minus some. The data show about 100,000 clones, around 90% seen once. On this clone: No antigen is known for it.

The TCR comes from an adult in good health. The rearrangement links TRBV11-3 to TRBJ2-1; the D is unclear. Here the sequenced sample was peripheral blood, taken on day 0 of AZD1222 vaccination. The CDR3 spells CASSLGYTHNEQFF. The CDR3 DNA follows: TGTGCCAGCAGCTTAGGGTATACCCACAATGAGCAGTTCTTC.